Listed below are T cell receptor beta chains from one sample, sequenced in a study of OX40 agonist ivuxolimab in advanced cancers. TCRdb's copy holds only in-frame clones and misses some; the assay was immunoSEQ multiplex PCR. The sample has roughly 61,000 clones, more than 70% seen once. The sample consisted of CD4+ or CD8+ T cells sorted from blood, taken in a trial of the OX40 agonist ivuxolimab. The receptors stem from an adult with an advanced solid tumor such as melanoma, head and neck, liver or kidney cancer. CDR3s include the opening cysteine and the closing phenylalanine or tryptophan. The D gene is left open where the match is weak. Not all rows give a size; the values are once, few, many and, for expanded clones, a class.

V gene	D gene	J gene	clone size	CDR3 protein	CDR3 DNA
TRBV7-2	TRBD1	TRBJ2-1	-	CASSLLQGARDEQFF	TGTGCCAGCAGCTTACTCCAGGGGGCTCGGGATGAGCAGTTCTTC
TRBV5-1	TRBD2	TRBJ2-5	-	CASSKRTSGSGETQYF	TGCGCCAGCAGCAAACGGACTAGCGGGAGCGGTGAGACCCAGTACTTC
TRBV7-2	-	TRBJ1-1	-	CASSLDLGETEAFF	TGTGCCAGCAGCTTAGATCTGGGGGAGACTGAGGCTTTCTTT
TRBV5-4	-	TRBJ1-5	-	CASSLAGEYQPQHF	TGTGCCAGCAGCTTGGCAGGGGAGTATCAGCCCCAGCATTTT
TRBV19	-	TRBJ2-7	-	CASSSRDFSYEQYF	TGTGCCAGTAGTTCCCGGGACTTTTCTTACGAGCAGTACTTC
TRBV28	-	TRBJ2-3	-	CASSRNGGGTDTQYF	TGTGCCAGCAGCCGGAATGGGGGTGGCACAGATACGCAGTATTTT
TRBV4-1	TRBD1	TRBJ2-7	-	CASSQEGTGEAYEQYF	TGCGCCAGCAGCCAAGAAGGGACAGGGGAGGCCTACGAGCAGTACTTC
TRBV19	-	TRBJ1-5	-	CASQGSESQPQHF	TGTGCCAGCCAAGGGTCCGAGAGTCAGCCCCAGCATTTT
TRBV2	TRBD1	TRBJ1-2	-	CASRVRGQGALSYGYTF	TGTGCCAGCAGGGTTAGGGGACAGGGGGCCCTCTCCTATGGCTACACCTTC
TRBV7-8	-	TRBJ1-5	-	CASSLPRESNQPQHF	TGTGCCAGCAGCTTACCGAGGGAAAGCAATCAGCCCCAGCATTTT
TRBV28	-	TRBJ2-3	-	CASSPPAVRDTQYF	TGTGCCAGCAGTCCCCCGGCGGTTCGGGATACGCAGTATTTT
TRBV28	-	TRBJ1-5	-	CASSLLGSGSRARQPQHF	TGTGCCAGCAGTTTACTAGGGTCGGGTTCGAGGGCTCGCCAGCCCCAGCATTTT
TRBV28	-	TRBJ1-2	-	CASSWDPFYGYTF	TGTGCCAGCAGTTGGGACCCATTCTATGGCTACACCTTC
TRBV20-1	-	TRBJ1-2	-	CSARIPYGYTF	TGCAGTGCTAGGATCCCCTATGGCTACACCTTC
TRBV4-2	TRBD2	TRBJ2-7	-	CASSPGSSGVRGGEQYF	TGTGCCAGCAGCCCGGGGTCTAGCGGGGTCCGGGGGGGCGAGCAGTACTTC
TRBV4-1	-	TRBJ1-2	-	CASSRPGTNYGYTF	TGCGCCAGCAGCCGTCCCGGGACAAACTATGGCTACACCTTC
TRBV30	TRBD1	TRBJ2-7	-	CAWSTLGQSSYEQYF	TGTGCCTGGAGTACTTTGGGACAGAGCTCCTACGAGCAGTACTTC
TRBV7-9	-	TRBJ1-2	-	CASSLGQVYGYTF	TGTGCCAGCAGCTTAGGACAGGTCTATGGCTACACCTTC
TRBV6-4	-	TRBJ1-1	-	CASSETIYTEAFF	TGTGCCAGCAGTGAGACCATCTACACTGAAGCTTTCTTT
TRBV6-1	-	TRBJ2-3	once	CASSVNEGADTQYF	TGTGCCAGCAGTGTCAATGAGGGGGCAGATACGCAGTATTTT
TRBV5-4	-	TRBJ1-1	-	CASSLPMNTEAFF	TGTGCCAGCAGCCTGCCCATGAACACTGAAGCTTTCTTT
TRBV6-5	TRBD2	TRBJ2-1	-	CASSRLADEQFF	TGTGCCAGCAGTCGACTAGCGGATGAGCAGTTCTTC
TRBV7-8	-	TRBJ1-3	-	CASSSSTSSGNTIYF	TGTGCCAGCAGCTCCTCCACAAGCTCTGGAAACACCATATATTTT
TRBV18	-	TRBJ1-2	few	CASSPRQPYGYTF	TGTGCCAGCTCACCGAGACAGCCCTATGGCTACACCTTC
TRBV18	TRBD2	TRBJ2-7	-	CASSPRQLAGAAEQYF	TGTGCCAGCTCACCACGGCAGCTAGCGGGAGCGGCTGAGCAGTACTTC
TRBV9	-	TRBJ2-1	once	CASGEGGVYNEQFF	TGTGCCAGCGGAGAGGGGGGAGTCTACAATGAGCAGTTCTTC
TRBV29-1	-	TRBJ1-4	-	CSVADTTNEKLFF	TGCAGCGTTGCGGACACAACTAATGAAAAACTGTTTTTT
TRBV19	-	TRBJ1-2	few	CASSMVEEAGLTYGYTF	TGTGCCAGTAGTATGGTCGAAGAGGCAGGGTTGACCTATGGCTACACCTTC
TRBV10-2	-	TRBJ1-2	-	CASSEQGPVGGGYTF	TGCGCCAGCAGTGAGCAAGGACCGGTTGGGGGGGGCTACACCTTC